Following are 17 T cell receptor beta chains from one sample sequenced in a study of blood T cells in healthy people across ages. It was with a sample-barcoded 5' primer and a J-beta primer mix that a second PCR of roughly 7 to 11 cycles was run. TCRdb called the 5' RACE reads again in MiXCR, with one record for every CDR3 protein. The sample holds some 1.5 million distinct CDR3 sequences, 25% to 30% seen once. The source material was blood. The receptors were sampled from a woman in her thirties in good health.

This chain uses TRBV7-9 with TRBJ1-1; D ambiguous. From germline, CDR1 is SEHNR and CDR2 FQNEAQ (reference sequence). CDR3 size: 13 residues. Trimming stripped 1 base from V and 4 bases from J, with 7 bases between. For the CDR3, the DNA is TGTGCCAGCAGCTTAGTGGGGTCCACTGAAGCTTTCTTT. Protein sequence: CASSLVGSTEAFF. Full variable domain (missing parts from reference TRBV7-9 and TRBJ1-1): DTGVSQNPRHKITKRGQNVTFRCDPISEHNRLYWYRQTLGQGPEFLTYFQNEAQLEKSRLLSDRFSAERPKGSFSTLEIQRTEQGDSAMYLCASSLVGSTEAFFGQGTRLTVV.

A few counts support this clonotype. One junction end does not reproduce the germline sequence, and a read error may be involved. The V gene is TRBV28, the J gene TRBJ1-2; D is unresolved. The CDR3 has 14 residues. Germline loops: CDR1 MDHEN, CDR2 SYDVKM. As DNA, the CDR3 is TGTACCAGCAAGGCCGGAACCACCGACTATGGCTACACCTTC. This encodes CTSKAGTTDYGYTF.

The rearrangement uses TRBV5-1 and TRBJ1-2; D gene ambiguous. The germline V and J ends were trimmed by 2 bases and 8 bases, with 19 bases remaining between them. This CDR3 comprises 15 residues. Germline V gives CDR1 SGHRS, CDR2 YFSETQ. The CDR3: CASSFGNIGDLGYTF. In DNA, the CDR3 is TGCGCCAGCAGCTTTGGAAACATCGGGGATTTAGGCTACACCTTC.

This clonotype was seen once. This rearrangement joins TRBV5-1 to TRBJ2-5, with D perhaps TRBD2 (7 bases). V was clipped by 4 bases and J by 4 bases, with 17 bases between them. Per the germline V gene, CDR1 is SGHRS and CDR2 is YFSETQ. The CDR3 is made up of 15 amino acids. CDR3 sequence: CASSPAGAGSETQYF. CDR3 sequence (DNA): TGCGCCAGCAGCCCGGCGGGGGCCGGTTCAGAGACCCAGTACTTC.

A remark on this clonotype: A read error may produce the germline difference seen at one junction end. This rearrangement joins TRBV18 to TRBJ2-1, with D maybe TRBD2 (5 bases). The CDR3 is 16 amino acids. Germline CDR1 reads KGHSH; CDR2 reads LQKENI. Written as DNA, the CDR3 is TGTGCCAGCCCACCACCCGCCCACCAAGGAGGCGGTGAGCAGTTCTTC. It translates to CASPPPAHQGGGEQFF.

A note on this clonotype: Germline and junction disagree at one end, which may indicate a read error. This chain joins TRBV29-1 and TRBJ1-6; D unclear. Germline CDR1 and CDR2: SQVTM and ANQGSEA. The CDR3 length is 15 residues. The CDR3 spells CIVEDPAAPQGTHHF. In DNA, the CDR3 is TGCATCGTTGAAGATCCCGCTGCACCTCAAGGCACCCACCACTTT.

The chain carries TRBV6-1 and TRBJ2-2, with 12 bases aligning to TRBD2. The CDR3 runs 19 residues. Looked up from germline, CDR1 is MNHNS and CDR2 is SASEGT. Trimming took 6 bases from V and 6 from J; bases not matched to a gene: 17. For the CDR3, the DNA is TGTGCCAGCAGCCACGAACGACTAGCGGGAGCTCTACCGGCCGGGGAGCTGTTTTTT. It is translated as CASSHERLAGALPAGELFF.

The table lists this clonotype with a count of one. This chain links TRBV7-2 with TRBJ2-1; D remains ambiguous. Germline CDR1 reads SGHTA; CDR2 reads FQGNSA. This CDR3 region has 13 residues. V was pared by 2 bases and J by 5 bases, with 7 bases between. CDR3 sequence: CASSLSINNEQFF. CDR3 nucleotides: TGTGCCAGCAGCTTATCGATAAACAATGAGCAGTTCTTC.

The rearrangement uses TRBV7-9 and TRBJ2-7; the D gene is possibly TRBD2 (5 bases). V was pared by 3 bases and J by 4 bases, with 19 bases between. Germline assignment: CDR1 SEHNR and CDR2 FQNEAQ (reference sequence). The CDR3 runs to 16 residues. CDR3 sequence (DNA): TGTGCCAGCAGCTTTTTTTCCGGGATAGCTTCGTACGAGCAGTACTTC. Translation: CASSFFSGIASYEQYF.

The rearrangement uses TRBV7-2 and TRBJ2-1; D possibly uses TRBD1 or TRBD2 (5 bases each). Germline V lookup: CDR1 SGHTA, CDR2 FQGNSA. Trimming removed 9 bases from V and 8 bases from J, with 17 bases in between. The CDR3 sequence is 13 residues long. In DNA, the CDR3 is TGTGCCAGTACCGAAGGGACCGGCTATGAGCAGTTCTTC. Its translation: CASTEGTGYEQFF.

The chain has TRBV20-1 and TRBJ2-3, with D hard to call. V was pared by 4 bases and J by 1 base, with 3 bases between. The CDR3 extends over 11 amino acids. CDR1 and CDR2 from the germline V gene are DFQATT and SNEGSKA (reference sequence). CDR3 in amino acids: CSAMGTDTQYF. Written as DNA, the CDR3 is TGCAGTGCTATGGGCACAGATACGCAGTATTTT.

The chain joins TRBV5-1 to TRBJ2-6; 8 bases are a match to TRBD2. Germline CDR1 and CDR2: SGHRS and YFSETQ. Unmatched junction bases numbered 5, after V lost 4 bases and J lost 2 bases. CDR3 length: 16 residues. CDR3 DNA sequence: TGCGCCAGCAGCCAAGCGGGAGTTGCTGGGGCCAACGTCCTGACTTTC. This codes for CASSQAGVAGANVLTF.

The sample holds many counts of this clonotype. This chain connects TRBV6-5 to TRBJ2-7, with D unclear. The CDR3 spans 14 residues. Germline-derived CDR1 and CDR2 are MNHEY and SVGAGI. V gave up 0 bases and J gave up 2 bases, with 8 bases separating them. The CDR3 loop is CASSYSPGPYEQYF. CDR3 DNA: TGTGCCAGCAGTTACTCCCCGGGCCCCTACGAGCAGTACTTC.

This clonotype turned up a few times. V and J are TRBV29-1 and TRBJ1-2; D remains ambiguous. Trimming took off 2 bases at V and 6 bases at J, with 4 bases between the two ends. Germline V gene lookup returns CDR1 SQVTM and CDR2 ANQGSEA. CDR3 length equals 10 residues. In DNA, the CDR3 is TGCAGCGTTGAACGGAATGGCTACACCTTC. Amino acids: CSVERNGYTF.

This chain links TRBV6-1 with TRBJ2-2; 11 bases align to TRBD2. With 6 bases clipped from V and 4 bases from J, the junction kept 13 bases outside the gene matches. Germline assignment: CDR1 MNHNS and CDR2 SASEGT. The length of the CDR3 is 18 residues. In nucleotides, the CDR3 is TGTGCCAGCAGCCGGTATAGCGGGGGGGCGGTCGGCACCGGGGAGCTGTTTTTT. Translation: CASSRYSGGAVGTGELFF.

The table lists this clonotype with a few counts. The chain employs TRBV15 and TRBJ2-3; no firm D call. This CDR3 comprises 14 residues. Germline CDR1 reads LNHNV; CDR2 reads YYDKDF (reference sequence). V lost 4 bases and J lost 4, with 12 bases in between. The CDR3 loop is CATSTEVAADTQYF. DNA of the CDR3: TGTGCCACCAGCACCGAGGTGGCGGCAGATACGCAGTATTTT.

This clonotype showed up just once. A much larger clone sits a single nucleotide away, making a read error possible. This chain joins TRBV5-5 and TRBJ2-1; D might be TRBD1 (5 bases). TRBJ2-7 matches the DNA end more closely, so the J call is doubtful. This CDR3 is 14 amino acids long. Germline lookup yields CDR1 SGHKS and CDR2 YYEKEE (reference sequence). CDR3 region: CASSLYDRYNEQYF. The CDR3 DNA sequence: TGTGCCAGCAGCTTGTACGACAGATACAATGAGCAGTACTTC.